The clone carrying this T cell receptor beta chain turned up a few times. Its target is unknown. The data were obtained in a study of cytomegalovirus exposure and HLA in healthy donors. PCR involved 60 Vbeta and 13 Jbeta primers. Libraries were prepared by immunoSEQ multiplex PCR; TCRdb keeps only in-frame clonotypes and omits some of them. The table lists roughly 100,000 clones, 66% of them singletons, with roughly 3.3% in the top ten. Points from the study as a whole: Earlier results showed most TCR beta V segments being productive about 87% or about 30% of the time. A later analysis reportedly found fewer N-insertions in an Asian-associated ancestry cluster than the roughly 670-donor mean. Later analysis showed TCR association rates varying by HLA locus, highest for DRB1 and lowest for HLA-C. V- and J-gene trimming of TCR beta was linked (in a later analysis) to a missense DCLRE1C variant.

This TCR derives from a woman aged 45-59 years in good health and CMV-seronegative. Sequencing used PBMCs.

CDR3 coding DNA: TGTGCCAGCAGCCGCGTACAGGGCGCGGGTGGCTACACCTTC. It yields the protein CASSRVQGAGGYTF. This chain joins TRBV14 and TRBJ1-2; TRBD1 is a possible D gene (6 bases). Between the trimmed V and J ends, which lost 4 bases and 7 bases, there was a span of 16 bases. Germline CDR1 and CDR2: SGHDN and FVKESK. The CDR3 is 14 amino acids.